This T cell receptor (beta chain) was sequenced during a study of cytomegalovirus exposure and HLA in healthy donors (dated by TCRdb to about 2017). In terms of the full investigation: According to an earlier analysis of a few hundred of the donors, roughly 180 million T cells yielded 100 million or so unique TCR beta sequences and around 280 Gb of sequence data. An early release covering more than 500 HLA-typed donors comprised roughly 300 gigabases of sequencing data and some 79 million unique TCR sequences. The genetic ancestry cluster associated with self-reported Caucasian donors included around four fifths of the roughly 410 genotyped donors. The study aimed to test whether cataloging public T cell receptors could reveal signatures of past pathogen exposure. Using immunosequencing, the study profiled T cell repertoires from 500 to 800 subjects and related those repertoires to cytomegalovirus serostatus. In addition to the first cohort of hundreds of subjects, a separate validation cohort of approximately 130 different subjects was used. To predict cytomegalovirus infection status, the study brought together high-throughput TCR immunosequencing, statistical association of individual TCRs with disease status, and machine learning. In a later analysis, previously published TCR beta repertoires from about 640 donors were re-analyzed and high-resolution HLA genotyping was added so that TCR occurrence patterns could be studied. The later analysis used no new phenotypic data to find candidate immune exposures, relying instead on TCR beta sequences and their occurrence across donors. In an earlier analysis of 587 of the donors, high-throughput TCR beta sequencing was used to judge whether each TCR beta V gene segment behaved as functional or pseudogenic. Donor age, sex, ethnicity and CMV serostatus were compiled together with the repertoire data. A later genetic analysis used genome-wide SNP genotypes for about three fifths of the roughly 700 donors, treating that subset as a discovery cohort. All discovery cohort repertoires had been generated on a single sequencing platform. Both class I and class II loci were covered by HLA typing, at four-digit resolution. The number of typed donors differed by locus: about 620-640 for A, B, C, DRB1 and DQB1; some 540 for DQA1; 600 to 610 for DPA1; and some 430 for DPB1. Four to six DR-DQ haplotypes were handled as single units for association and clustering, since linkage in the cohort was strong. Among roughly 370 genotyped donors of the cohort, an average of approximately 230,000 unique TCR beta nucleotide sequences were sequenced per donor, 15% to 20% of them non-productive.

The library was produced with the immunoSEQ multiplex PCR assay. A mixture of 60 forward primers for TCR Vbeta segments and 13 reverse primers for TCR Jbeta segments was used in the multiplex PCR. A multiplex PCR assay on genomic DNA amplified the CDR3 region of rearranged TCR beta genes. The amplified TCR beta libraries were sequenced on the Illumina HiSeq System as 87-base-pair reads. Concerning the study's data processing: In a later analysis, tens of millions of unique TCR beta chains were counted across the 500 to 850 repertoires, and roughly 9.9 million of these chains were shared by at least two donors. To remove PCR and sequencing errors, raw reads were error-corrected and collapsed into unique sequences using a nearest-neighbor algorithm that merged closely related sequences. To assign V, D and J gene segments, CDR3 sequences were aligned to IMGT reference sequences. Each retained sequence needed at least a six-nucleotide match to both a V gene segment and a J gene segment. Rearrangements were classified as productive when the CDR3 lacked stop codons and remained in frame with V and J, and all other rearrangements were classified as non-productive. CDR3 was defined according to IMGT convention as the region running from the second conserved V-encoded cysteine to the conserved J-encoded phenylalanine. The earlier analysis of about 620 of the donors excluded sequences that lacked an unambiguous match to a single V gene segment. An earlier analysis of 587 of the donors called V segments functional above 56.7% productive rearrangements and segregating when the between-donor standard deviation exceeded 5%. A statistical classification framework was developed to diagnose cytomegalovirus status using the catalog of TCR beta chain sequences. In a later analysis, TCR nucleotide sequences were compared against IMGT/GENE-DB human TR gene sequences so that V and J genes could be assigned. The TCRdist pipeline was used in a later analysis to assign CDR3 sequences and most-parsimonious VDJ recombination scenarios. In a later analysis, each TCR beta chain was defined by its CDR3 amino acid sequence together with its V-gene family, and reads lacking a unique V-gene family were excluded. A later analysis removed 500 to 650 highly shared, low-generation-probability nucleotide sequences to deal with suspected cross-contamination and a sequencing artifact. A later analysis calculated a clonal expansion index for each public chain from normalized within-repertoire ranks of inferred template counts. Generation probabilities in a later analysis came from a VDJ recombination model fitted to out-of-frame rearrangements, and those results were checked against IGoR. In a later analysis, hypergeometric tests were used to score TCR-TCR, TCR-HLA and TCR-CMV co-occurrence, with a repertoire-size bias correction applied to TCR pairs. A later analysis estimated false discovery rates by permuting HLA or CMV assignments 20 times. In a later analysis, co-occurring TCRs were grouped with DBSCAN, and TCRdist sequence similarity was added when clustering was performed within HLA-allele-positive subsets. Repertoires with fewer than 30,000 or more than 120,000 public chains, plus five repertoires with anomalous nucleotide sharing, were excluded from co-occurrence clustering. TCRdb obtained this table from immuneACCESS and retained in-frame rearrangements with V and J assigned. These tables miss some clones; where compared with another copy, unresolved V genes account for less than half of the shortfall, and the remainder is unexplained. V, J and clone size reflect that table, while D and trimming were determined from the DNA. Counted in this sample were 73,000 or so clones; roughly four fifths of them appeared once. Clones ranked in the top ten supply less than 7.5% of the sample.

Points on this clone: This clone's antigen is unknown. No much larger clone is present one base from it, and per-base qualities are unavailable.

CDR1 and CDR2 (MNHEY, SMNVEV) derive from the germline V gene (reference sequence). The CDR3 runs 17 residues from the cysteine to the phenylalanine. Of all the DNA, just the CDR3 is kept, 51 bases in frame from base 1. For this chain, trimming is 2 bases at the V end and 7 bases at the J end, and the number of junction bases without a gene match is 9. Study-level results and caveats: A later analysis associated 15,000 or so TCR beta sequences with specific HLA alleles at a false discovery rate of 0.05. The presence/absence analyses assumed that sequencing depth was roughly uniform across donors, and that assumption may not be true. An earlier analysis of around 600 of the donors showed that most TCR beta V segments appeared in productive rearrangements either about 87% or about 30% of the time, which broadly matched IMGT annotations. In a later genetic analysis, a missense DCLRE1C variant was associated with V-gene and J-gene trimming of TCR beta chains, and the association was replicated in an independent cohort. In a later analysis, most CMV-associated TCR beta chains were found to appear HLA-restricted, with HLA associations seemingly driven largely by CMV exposure. About 17 rarely observed V segments, including chromosome 9 orphons, were excluded from the earlier analysis of approximately 500 of the donors because counts were too low. The study listed 150 to 200 TCR beta chains as associated with cytomegalovirus. Linkage disequilibrium might explain the correlated functional status among segregating V segments, but an unknown experimental factor could not be excluded. Three of the identified cytomegalovirus-associated TCR beta chains were confirmed in vitro to be specific for cytomegalovirus antigens. Strong co-occurrence of HLA alleles, especially DR and DQ, made assigning TCR associations to individual alleles difficult. For the cohort, immune exposure information was limited to CMV serostatus. A later genetic analysis reported fewer N-insertions in productive TCRs among donors in an Asian-associated ancestry cluster than the approximately 670-donor mean. The authors suggested that the approach could potentially be generalized to other disease states and immunological phenotypes. The sequencing pipeline was judged likely to have produced a cluster of highly shared sequence variants as a technical artifact. In a later analysis, TCR association rates were found to vary across HLA loci, with the most associated TCRs seen for DRB1 alleles and the fewest for HLA-C alleles. A further reported finding was that TCR beta sequences accurately predicted the HLA-A and HLA-B alleles for most subjects in the first cohort. Cytomegalovirus status was reported to be diagnosed by the classifier with high specificity and sensitivity in both the original and validation cohorts. HLA typing was unavailable for some donors at each locus, so association tests used only the typed subset. According to a later analysis, parvovirus B19, influenza, CMV and Epstein-Barr virus appeared linked to several top co-occurrence clusters. Across donors, most TCR sequences were observed very rarely, whereas some public TCRs were present in many individuals. A later analysis found that HLA-associated TCR beta chains were more clonally expanded and had lower generation probabilities than equally common non-associated chains. Some IMGT-functional V segments, including TRBV6-2 and TRBV6-3, could not be told apart with the 87-base-pair reads, so those segments were excluded. The cohort was sequenced for TCR beta chains only, and without alpha or paired-chain data the features that could be detected were limited.

The cohort consisted of more than 650 healthy bone marrow donors. At the time of sampling, every cohort member was nominally healthy, though immune exposures that went unrecorded were likely present. The donor was CMV seronegative and belonged to the group of around 400 seronegative cohort members. Every donor gave a peripheral blood sample, and the peripheral blood mononuclear cells from that sample were used for TCR beta sequencing. The Qiagen DNeasy Blood Extraction Kit was used to extract genomic DNA from the blood cell samples. Recombination joined TRBV27 with TRBJ1-6, with TRBD1 matching 9 junction bases. The clonotype originates from a middle-aged man in good health and CMV-seronegative. The sequenced sample consisted of PBMCs. The CDR3 here reads CASSLTGQGRLNSPLHF. The nucleotides read TGTGCCAGCAGTTTAACGGGACAGGGACGACTCAATTCACCCCTCCACTTT.